This entry lists 31 T cell receptor beta chains sequenced from one sample in a study of cytomegalovirus exposure and HLA in healthy donors. Assay: immunoSEQ multiplex PCR; the TCRdb copy retains only in-frame clones and omits some. The sample contains roughly 330,000 clones, roughly 87% of which appear only once. The sample was PBMCs. The receptors here all came from a woman aged 25 to 39 in good health and CMV-seropositive.

The chain combines TRBV9 with TRBJ1-4; 9 bases agree with TRBD1. J gave up 8 bases and V 4 bases, and 3 bases lay outside the gene matches. This CDR3 comprises 13 residues. The germline V gene encodes CDR1 SGDLS and CDR2 YYNGEE. The CDR3 reads CASSTGGGEKLFF. For the CDR3, the DNA is TGTGCCAGCAGCACAGGGGGCGGGGAAAAACTGTTTTTT. Complete variable domain (other parts from reference TRBV9 and TRBJ1-4): DSGVTQTPKHLITATGQRVTLRCSPRSGDLSVYWYQQSLDQGLQFLIQYYNGEERAKGNILERFSAQQFPDLHSELNLSSLELGDSALYFCASSTGGGEKLFFGSGTQLSVL.

This chain joins TRBV27 and TRBJ2-7, with D possibly being TRBD2 (5 bases). The germline V and J ends were trimmed by 5 bases and 0 bases, with 8 bases remaining between them. The germline gives CDR1 MNHEY, CDR2 SMNVEV (reference sequence). The CDR3 runs 13 residues. CDR3 amino acids: CASSTGVSYEQYF. The CDR3 region has the DNA TGTGCCAGCAGTACCGGGGTCTCCTACGAGCAGTACTTC.

V gene TRBV6-1 combines with J gene TRBJ2-3; 8 bases match TRBD2. The CDR3 consists of 14 residues. Looked up from germline, CDR1 is MNHNS and CDR2 is SASEGT. V lost 4 bases to trimming and J lost 2 bases; unmatched junction nucleotides: 2. The CDR3 DNA reads as TGTGCCAGCAGTGTTAGCGGGACCACAGATACGCAGTATTTT. It translates to CASSVSGTTDTQYF.

The chain employs TRBV14 and TRBJ1-1; D might be TRBD1 (5 bases). Trimming stripped 0 bases from V and 1 base from J, with 12 bases between. Germline assignment: CDR1 SGHDN and CDR2 FVKESK. The CDR3 loop spans 16 amino acids. The CDR3 region has the DNA TGTGCCAGCAGCCAAGATCTGGGGCAGGGGAACACTGAAGCTTTCTTT. It specifies CASSQDLGQGNTEAFF.

The chain has TRBV4-1 and TRBJ2-7, with a tentative D call TRBD1 (5 bases). Trimming removed 1 base at V and 3 bases at J, with 10 bases between. The CDR3 consists of 14 residues. The germline V gene encodes CDR1 MGHRA and CDR2 YSYEKL. DNA for the CDR3: TGCGCCAGCAGCCAAGTTGGCAGGGTCTACGAGCAGTACTTC. Its protein is CASSQVGRVYEQYF.

This chain joins TRBV10-3 and TRBJ1-1; D possibly corresponds to TRBD1 (5 bases). Germline lookup yields CDR1 ENHRY and CDR2 SYGVKD. Trimming shortened V by 2 bases and J by 0 bases, and 16 bases separated the two germline ends. The CDR3 runs to 17 residues. DNA for the CDR3: TGTGCCATCAGTGAGCCCATTGACAGTCCTATGAACACTGAAGCTTTCTTT. Its translation: CAISEPIDSPMNTEAFF.

This clone was detected once. The V call is TRBV25-1, the J call TRBJ2-1; 8 bases match TRBD2. With V trimmed by 8 bases and J by 7 bases, 10 bases remained unmatched. Germline CDR1 and CDR2: MGHDK and SYGVNS. This CDR3 region has 14 residues. CDR3 nucleotides: TGTGCCAGCGGTGGGAGCGGGGGATGGAATGAGCAGTTCTTC. Translation: CASGGSGGWNEQFF.

The rearrangement joins TRBV19 to TRBJ2-3; a weak D match, TRBD1 (6 bases). With 4 bases removed from V and 2 bases from J, the gap between germline ends came to 10 bases. Germline V gene data show CDR1 as LNHDA and CDR2 as SQIVND (reference sequence). The CDR3 has 14 amino acids. The CDR3 region is CASSKQGNTDTQYF. The CDR3 coding sequence is TGTGCCAGTAGTAAACAGGGAAACACAGATACGCAGTATTTT.

The chain combines TRBV2 with TRBJ1-2; D is unresolved. The V end lost 3 bases, the J end lost 5 bases, and 19 bases lay between the germline ends. CDR1 is SNHLY and CDR2 is FYNNEI in the germline V gene. The CDR3 is 16 amino acids. Here the CDR3 reads CASSDPDGFNEYGYTF. The DNA for the CDR3 is TGTGCCAGCAGTGACCCGGACGGATTCAACGAATATGGCTACACCTTC.

The chain carries TRBV5-6 and TRBJ1-2; D is perhaps TRBD1 (5 bases). Germline loops: CDR1 SGHDT, CDR2 YYEEEE. The CDR3 consists of 14 residues. V was clipped by 4 bases and J by 6 bases, with 16 bases between them. The CDR3 nucleotides are TGTGCCAGCAGCGTTGGATTCGGAGGGGATGGCTACACCTTC. Its translation is CASSVGFGGDGYTF.

CDR3 in amino acids: CASSLQNSGNTIYF. The CDR3 nucleotides read TGTGCCAGCAGCCTCCAGAACTCTGGAAACACCATATATTTT. The chain combines TRBV2 with TRBJ1-3; D gene uncertain. The germline CDR1 and CDR2 sequences are SNHLY and FYNNEI. V lost 6 bases to trimming and J lost 0 bases, with 9 bases between them. CDR3 size: 14 residues.

The rearrangement joins TRBV28 to TRBJ1-1, with D hard to call. The germline CDR1 and CDR2 sequences are MDHEN and SYDVKM. Trimming removed 7 bases at V and 1 base at J, with 4 bases between. The CDR3 has 11 amino acids. The CDR3 DNA reads as TGTGCCAGCAAAGAGAACACTGAAGCTTTCTTT. Translation gives CASKENTEAFF.

The chain couples TRBV4-2 to TRBJ2-7; no definite D call. There are 12 residues in the CDR3. With 2 bases removed from V and 1 base from J, the gap between germline ends came to 3 bases. Looked up from germline, CDR1 is LGHNA and CDR2 is YNFKEQ. This CDR3 reads CASSQPSYEQYF. The DNA of the CDR3 is TGTGCCAGCAGCCAACCATCCTACGAGCAGTACTTC.

For the CDR3, the DNA is TGTGCCAGCAGCCAAGATCCACCGGCCGGGATAAGGGGTACGCAGTATTTT. Translation gives CASSQDPPAGIRGTQYF. The V and J genes are TRBV4-2 and TRBJ2-3, with D tentatively TRBD1 or TRBD2 (5 bases each). The ends were cut back, 0 bases at V and 8 bases at J, with 21 bases in the middle. The CDR3 is 17 residues long. The germline V gene has CDR1 LGHNA and CDR2 YNFKEQ.

The CDR3: CASSLERGAYNEQFF. CDR3 DNA sequence: TGTGCCAGCAGCTTAGAAAGGGGGGCCTACAATGAGCAGTTCTTC. The chain links TRBV11-1 to TRBJ2-1; either TRBD1 or TRBD2 may fit D (6 bases each). V lost 1 base, J lost 2 bases, and 9 bases lay in between. There are 15 residues in the CDR3. CDR1 is SGHAT and CDR2 is FQDESV in the germline V gene (reference sequence). Variable domain in full (rest from reference TRBV11-1 and TRBJ2-1): EAEVAQSPRYKITEKSQAVAFWCDPISGHATLYWYRQILGQGPELLVQFQDESVVDDSQLPKDRFSAERLKGVDSTLKIQPAELGDSAMYLCASSLERGAYNEQFFGPGTRLTVL.

This rearrangement joins TRBV5-5 to TRBJ1-2, with D tentatively TRBD1 (5 bases). CDR3 length: 16 amino acids. The germline gives CDR1 SGHKS, CDR2 YYEKEE (reference sequence). The V end lost 1 base, the J end lost 4 bases, and 17 bases lay between the germline ends. Here the CDR3 reads CASSLSTGLSLYGYTF. The DNA of the CDR3 is TGTGCCAGCAGCTTGAGCACAGGTCTATCCCTCTATGGCTACACCTTC.

The V and J genes are TRBV18 and TRBJ1-6, with a weak D call TRBD1 (5 bases). V lost 1 base, J lost 8 bases, and 9 bases lay in between. This CDR3 region has 14 residues. Germline CDR1 and CDR2: KGHSH and LQKENI. The CDR3 reads CASSPQGTDSPLHF. CDR3 nucleotide sequence: TGTGCCAGCTCACCACAGGGGACGGATTCACCCCTCCACTTT.

The chain couples TRBV11-2 to TRBJ1-2, with no clear D. In germline, CDR1 is SGHAT, CDR2 FQNNGV. Trimming removed 1 base at V and 5 bases at J, with 8 bases between. This CDR3 is 13 amino acids long. DNA of the CDR3: TGTGCCAGCAGCTTAGGTGTAGGGTATGGCTACACCTTC. As protein: CASSLGVGYGYTF.

This chain links TRBV9 with TRBJ1-5, with 8 nucleotides matching TRBD1. Germline CDR1 reads SGDLS; CDR2 reads YYNGEE. V lost 7 bases and J lost 6; bases outside the gene matches: 9. The CDR3 is made up of 14 amino acids. The CDR3 sequence: CASGGGQASQPQHF. The CDR3 DNA reads as TGTGCCAGCGGTGGGGGACAGGCTTCTCAGCCCCAGCATTTT.

The CDR3 reads CASSAFGDSNGYTF. For the CDR3, the DNA is TGTGCCAGCAGTGCCTTCGGGGACAGCAATGGCTACACCTTC. The chain links TRBV28 to TRBJ1-2; 7 bases are a match to TRBD1. Losses at the gene ends were 5 bases for V and 6 bases for J; bases not matched to a gene: 9. The CDR3 sequence is 14 residues long. Germline loops: CDR1 MDHEN, CDR2 SYDVKM.

This clone came up a few times. This rearrangement joins TRBV27 to TRBJ2-7; a possible D gene is TRBD2 (6 bases). Deletions cut 1 base from V and 7 bases from J, with 11 bases between. Germline V gives CDR1 MNHEY, CDR2 SMNVEV (reference sequence). CDR3 length equals 13 residues. This CDR3 reads CASSLLAGPEQYF. CDR3 sequence (DNA): TGTGCCAGCAGTTTATTGGCGGGACCTGAGCAGTACTTC.

On this clone itself: The same CDR3 also results from other DNA sequences found in this sample. The chain employs TRBV27 and TRBJ1-2, with D perhaps TRBD1 (6 bases). The CDR3 loop spans 13 amino acids. The germline gives CDR1 MNHEY, CDR2 SMNVEV (reference sequence). V shed 3 bases and J shed 4 bases, with 9 bases lying between them. CDR3 bases: TGTGCCAGCAGTTTGGCAGGGGTCTATGGCTACACCTTC. Residues: CASSLAGVYGYTF.

The chain is built from TRBV5-8 and TRBJ2-5; 11 bases align to TRBD2. Per germline, CDR1 SGHTS and CDR2 YDEGEE. J was trimmed by 0 bases and V by 3 bases; bases with no gene match: 4. The CDR3 totals 16 residues. The CDR3 protein is CASSSGLAGYQETQYF. CDR3 nucleotides: TGTGCCAGCAGCTCCGGACTAGCGGGTTACCAAGAGACCCAGTACTTC.

The chain combines TRBV6-5 with TRBJ2-5, with 9 bases matching TRBD2. Germline values: CDR1 MNHEY, CDR2 SVGAGI. The CDR3 has 15 amino acids. Losses at the gene ends were 5 bases for V and 6 bases for J; bases not matched to a gene: 10. CDR3 nucleotides: TGTGCCAGCAGTGTGTCTAGCGGGGCCCGGAAGACCCAGTACTTC. Protein sequence: CASSVSSGARKTQYF.

This clone has just one count. The J gene is TRBJ2-2, the V gene TRBV29-1; tentatively, D is TRBD1 (6 bases). The ends were cut back, 7 bases at V and 5 bases at J, with 17 bases in the middle. The CDR3 is 14 amino acids. Germline lookup yields CDR1 SQVTM and CDR2 ANQGSEA. The CDR3 is CSAWQGSRTGELFF. CDR3 coding DNA: TGCAGCGCCTGGCAGGGGTCGAGGACCGGGGAGCTGTTTTTT.

The DNA of the CDR3 is TGTGCCAGCAGCTTACAGGATACTGGAAACACCATATATTTT. Translation gives CASSLQDTGNTIYF. This chain links TRBV5-4 with TRBJ1-3, with D tentatively TRBD1 (5 bases). The V end was cut by 2 bases, the J end by 2 bases, with 8 bases between. Germline V gene sequence: CDR1 SGHNT, CDR2 YYREEE (reference sequence). The CDR3 sequence is 14 residues long.

The chain combines TRBV28 with TRBJ1-2, with D uncertain. The germline V gene encodes CDR1 MDHEN and CDR2 SYDVKM. Trimming removed 8 bases from V and 3 bases from J, with 10 bases in between. The CDR3 loop spans 12 amino acids. The CDR3 spells CASGLIDYGYTF. The DNA for the CDR3 is TGTGCCAGCGGACTAATTGACTATGGCTACACCTTC.

This clone showed up just once. The chain is built from TRBV9 and TRBJ1-4, with D uncertain. Germline lookup yields CDR1 SGDLS and CDR2 YYNGEE. Trimming cost V 4 bases and J 3 bases, with 13 bases left between them. This CDR3 spans 15 amino acids. The CDR3 region has the DNA TGTGCCAGCAGCATAGGGCGGCAGCCTAATGAAAAACTGTTTTTT. Amino acid sequence: CASSIGRQPNEKLFF.

This clone appeared once. This chain joins TRBV27 and TRBJ2-1; 12 nucleotides match TRBD1. With V trimmed by 3 bases and J by 7 bases, 10 bases remained unmatched. Germline lookup yields CDR1 MNHEY and CDR2 SMNVEV (reference sequence). This CDR3 is 17 amino acids long. The CDR3 nucleotides are TGTGCCAGCAGTTTCCTCTTTCGGGACAGGGGGCTAAATGAGCAGTTCTTC. Amino acid sequence: CASSFLFRDRGLNEQFF.

The rearrangement joins TRBV28 to TRBJ2-3, with a weak D call TRBD2 (6 bases). The germline gives CDR1 MDHEN, CDR2 SYDVKM. V was shortened by 5 bases and J by 2 bases, with 20 bases between the two germline ends. This CDR3 has 17 amino acids. Here the CDR3 DNA reads TGTGCCAGCAGTCCCCTGGGGGGTCAACCCTCCACAGATACGCAGTATTTT. Protein sequence: CASSPLGGQPSTDTQYF.

The rearrangement links TRBV28 to TRBJ2-3; 7 bases fit TRBD1. The CDR3 contains 15 residues. Germline trimming cut 3 bases from V and 3 bases from J; bases unmatched to any gene: 6. Germline V lookup: CDR1 MDHEN, CDR2 SYDVKM. Here the CDR3 reads CASSFEDRLTDTQYF. CDR3 nucleotides: TGTGCCAGCAGTTTTGAGGACAGGCTTACAGATACGCAGTATTTT.